This entry concerns a single T cell receptor beta chain. CDR1 and CDR2 (germline): MDHEN, SYDVKM. Trimming took off 3 bases at V and 1 base at J, with 12 bases between the two ends. The CDR3 spans 15 residues. This sample is part of a study of blood T cell repertoires in COVID-19. Overall study context: Sources were T cells, B-cell-depleted T cells, or PBMCs; the material itself was cDNA or gDNA.

Authors' analysis steps: Estimated nucleated cell counts came from reference gene primer amplification. Produced via immunoSEQ multiplex PCR; TCRdb's table is partial and in-frame only. D and trimming come from the DNA, and the V and J calls and clone size come from that table. The data hold about 200,000 clones, with about nine tenths observed a single time. Participants, roughly 18 to 90 years old, spanned around 26 US areas. Before being deemed recovered, Cohort 3 donors had two negative PCRs, clearance, or symptom resolution. The TCR was taken from a woman aged 30 to 39 who had recovered from COVID-19. Material: PBMCs or T cells enriched from blood (not recorded which). The rearrangement links TRBV28 to TRBJ1-1; no clear D. DNA for the CDR3: TGTGCCAGCAGTTTTTCGGGTGGAGGGAACACTGAAGCTTTCTTT. Translated, it gives CASSFSGGGNTEAFF.